This T cell receptor (beta chain) comes out of a study of blood T cell repertoires in COVID-19. Overall study: COVID-19 samples from acute and convalescent phases originated in the United States, Italy and Spain. PBMCs, B-cell-depleted T cells, or T cells were the source of the cDNA or gDNA that made up the material.

Source study methods: Reference gene primers were amplified, and this amplification served to estimate nucleated cell counts. Assay: immunoSEQ multiplex PCR; the TCRdb copy retains only in-frame clones and omits some. Clonal size and the V and J genes are those of that table, whereas D and trimming came from the DNA. This sample has roughly 300,000 clones; 86% occur once, and the top ten carry about 1.6%. Per germline, CDR1 SGHRS and CDR2 YFSETQ. The ends were cut back, 2 bases at V and 7 bases at J, with 9 bases in the middle. This CDR3 region has 13 residues. This sequence originates from a woman aged 50 to 65 with acute or convalescent COVID-19. Sequenced sample: peripheral blood. V is TRBV5-1 and J is TRBJ1-4; D ambiguous. The DNA for the CDR3 is TGCGCCAGCAGCTTAAGCTCCGTTGAAAAACTGTTTTTT. It specifies CASSLSSVEKLFF.